The sample holds many counts of the clone carrying this T cell receptor beta chain. What it binds is not known. This sample stems from a study of spatial heterogeneity in lung cancer. Broader study findings: Ubiquitous expanded tumor TCRs surfaced in blood more at resection than they did at follow-up.

Sample time point: sample taken at primary tumor resection. The study sequenced unsorted whole RNA from tumor, nontumor lung or frozen PBMC. Untreated early-stage non-small cell lung cancer patients, roughly 75 in total, were the donors. All TCR cDNA molecules were individually tagged with a unique molecular identifier. One entry per CDR3 protein results from TCRdb running MiXCR on the 5' RACE reads. The data hold around 15,000 distinct CDR3 sequences, with 7.5% to 8.5% observed a single time. The V end lost 5 bases, the J end lost 4 bases, and 20 bases lay between the germline ends. The CDR3 has 16 amino acids. CDR1 SGDLS and CDR2 YYNGEE come from the germline V gene.

V is TRBV9 and J is TRBJ2-3, with a tentative D call TRBD1 (6 bases). Here the sequenced sample was PBMCs, taken at surgery. This TCR was recovered from a female donor with early-stage non-small cell lung cancer. CDR3 sequence (DNA): TGTGCCAGCAGTCCGTGGTGGGGGCGGAGAGCAGATACGCAGTATTTT. This translates into CASSPWWGRRADTQYF.